These T cell receptor beta chains were read from a single sample in a study of glioma-infiltrating T cells. TCRdb processed the multiplex PCR reads anew with MiXCR; each CDR3 protein has one entry. The sample lists 15,000 to 20,000 distinct CDR3 sequences, roughly 50% occurring once. What was sequenced was glioma tissue, nonneoplastic brain tissue, or PBMCs (not recorded which). These receptors all stem from a human donor with low-grade glioma or glioblastoma, undergoing nonglioma brain surgery, or in good health (not recorded which). CDR3s include the opening cysteine and the closing phenylalanine or tryptophan. Fields, in order: V gene, D gene, clone size, J gene, CDR3 length, CDR3 protein, CDR3 DNA. The D gene is left open where the match is weak. A row's size may be missing; if present it is once, few, many or a size class.

V: TRBV28
D: NA
size: NA
J: TRBJ1-1
length: 16
CDR3: CASSFWGRTLNTEAFF
DNA: TGTGCCAGCAGTTTTTGGGGACGAACCTTGAACACTGAAGCTTTCTTT

V: TRBV15
D: TRBD1
size: NA
J: TRBJ2-5
length: 13
CDR3: CATSTGGQETQYF
DNA: TGTGCCACCAGCACAGGGGGCCAAGAGACCCAGTACTTC

V: TRBV6-5
D: TRBD1
size: NA
J: TRBJ1-5
length: 15
CDR3: CASSLTGGGNQPQHF
DNA: TGTGCCAGCAGCCTCACAGGGGGCGGTAATCAGCCCCAGCATTTT

V: TRBV4-3
D: TRBD1
size: many
J: TRBJ2-3
length: 15
CDR3: CASSLRDSYTDTQYF
DNA: TGCGCCAGCAGCCTCCGGGACAGCTACACAGATACGCAGTATTTT

V: TRBV24-1
D: TRBD1
size: NA
J: TRBJ1-5
length: 15
CDR3: CATSLTTGGNQPQHF
DNA: TGTGCCACCAGTTTGACCACAGGGGGGAATCAGCCCCAGCATTTT

V: TRBV6-1
D: NA
size: NA
J: TRBJ1-1
length: 15
CDR3: CARNPWPGQGARAFF
DNA: TGTGCCAGAAACCCTTGGCCCGGACAAGGGGCACGAGCTTTCTTT

V: TRBV7-2
D: NA
size: NA
J: TRBJ2-3
length: 16
CDR3: CASSLALLARADTQYF
DNA: TGTGCCAGCAGCTTAGCGCTGCTAGCGCGGGCAGATACGCAGTATTTT

V: TRBV28
D: NA
size: NA
J: TRBJ1-3
length: 14
CDR3: CASSTQGTGNTIYF
DNA: TGTGCCAGCAGTACGCAGGGTACCGGAAACACCATATATTTT

V: TRBV4-3
D: NA
size: NA
J: TRBJ1-2
length: 16
CDR3: CANCQDGQAINYGYTF
DNA: TGCGCCAACTGCCAAGACGGGCAGGCCATTAACTATGGCTACACCTTC

V: TRBV6-1
D: TRBD1
size: NA
J: TRBJ1-5
length: 16
CDR3: CASRPNLDRYNQPQHF
DNA: TGTGCCAGCAGACCTAACTTGGACAGGTACAATCAGCCCCAGCATTTT

V: TRBV20-1
D: NA
size: NA
J: TRBJ2-3
length: 11
CDR3: CSVRATDTQYF
DNA: TGCAGTGTAAGGGCCACAGATACGCAGTATTTT

V: TRBV6-1
D: NA
size: medium-sized
J: TRBJ2-2
length: 14
CDR3: CASSPRTVYGELFF
DNA: TGTGCCAGCAGTCCCCGGACAGTTTACGGGGAGCTGTTTTTT

V: TRBV7-3
D: NA
size: NA
J: TRBJ2-1
length: 15
CDR3: CASSFSVNSYNEQFF
DNA: TGTGCCAGCAGCTTTAGCGTAAACTCCTACAATGAGCAGTTCTTC